A selection of T cell receptor beta chains follows, all from one sample in a study of control samples from healthy donors and cancer patients. Only in-frame clones appear in the TCRdb table, and some are missing; sequencing was by immunoSEQ multiplex PCR. This repertoire shows about 150,000 clones, roughly 93% found once; its top ten account for roughly 5.5%. The sequenced sample consisted of blood. Receptor source: a young man in good health. Both conserved end residues are part of each CDR3. A D gene is named only where the DNA matches it firmly. The listing skips clone size in some rows; elsewhere it reads once, few, many or a size class.

D gene	clone size	V gene	J gene	CDR3 protein	CDR3 DNA
NA	once	TRBV13	TRBJ2-3	CASSPWRRAGTQYF	TGTGCCAGCAGCCCCTGGCGCCGCGCGGGTACGCAGTATTTT
TRBD2	NA	TRBV4-1	TRBJ2-2	CASSQVPSGGGFPGELFF	TGCGCCAGCAGCCAAGTACCTAGCGGGGGAGGTTTCCCCGGGGAGCTGTTTTTT
NA	NA	TRBV6-2/TRBV6-3	TRBJ2-7	CASSYSAYEQYF	TGTGCCAGCAGTTATAGTGCGTATGAGCAGTACTTC
NA	NA	TRBV5-4	TRBJ2-2	CASSLGSGVGGELFF	TGTGCCAGCAGCTTGGGCTCAGGGGTTGGCGGGGAGCTGTTTTTT
TRBD1	NA	TRBV19	TRBJ1-5	CASSMGYRGNQPQHF	TGTGCCAGTAGTATGGGGTACAGGGGAAATCAGCCCCAGCATTTT
TRBD2	NA	TRBV28	TRBJ2-6	CASSPQGGIYSGANVLTF	TGTGCCAGCAGCCCTCAGGGAGGGATCTACTCTGGGGCCAACGTCCTGACTTTC
NA	NA	TRBV11-3	TRBJ1-2	CASSSQTGYGYTF	TGTGCCAGCAGCTCCCAGACAGGCTATGGCTACACCTTC
TRBD2	NA	TRBV13	TRBJ2-2	CASAPGLNTGELFF	TGTGCCAGCGCTCCGGGACTAAACACCGGGGAGCTGTTTTTT
NA	NA	TRBV6-6	TRBJ1-4	CASSYSDNEKLFF	TGTGCCAGCAGTTACTCGGACAATGAAAAACTGTTTTTT
NA	NA	TRBV24-1	TRBJ1-1	CATSDRLNTEAFF	TGTGCCACCAGTGACCGACTGAACACTGAAGCTTTCTTT
NA	NA	TRBV11-2	TRBJ1-2	CASSGRGTPGGYGYTF	TGTGCCAGCAGCGGGCGGGGGACTCCCGGTGGCTATGGCTACACCTTC
NA	NA	TRBV19	TRBJ1-1	CASSLILGTRNTEAFF	TGTGCCAGTAGTCTTATATTAGGGACAAGGAACACTGAAGCTTTCTTT
NA	NA	TRBV27	TRBJ1-5	CASSQDGTFDQPQHF	TGTGCCAGCAGCCAGGACGGGACGTTCGATCAGCCCCAGCATTTT
NA	NA	TRBV29-1	TRBJ1-1	CSVGQGNTEAFF	TGCAGCGTTGGCCAGGGAAACACTGAAGCTTTCTTT
NA	NA	TRBV4-2	TRBJ1-1	CASSQDRRQGLPEAFF	TGTGCCAGCAGCCAAGATAGAAGGCAGGGTCTGCCTGAAGCTTTCTTT
NA	few	TRBV14	TRBJ2-7	CASSQGTGSYEQYF	TGTGCCAGCAGCCAAGGCACAGGGTCCTACGAGCAGTACTTC
TRBD1	NA	TRBV7-2	TRBJ2-7	CASSFGTAAYEQYF	TGTGCCAGCAGCTTCGGGACAGCAGCCTACGAGCAGTACTTC
NA	NA	TRBV4-2	TRBJ2-6	CASGRRALGANVLTF	TGTGCCAGCGGGAGGAGGGCGCTTGGGGCCAACGTCCTGACTTTC
TRBD1	once	TRBV11-2	TRBJ1-1	CASSSRGRTEAFF	TGTGCCAGCAGTTCCAGGGGGCGCACTGAAGCTTTCTTT
NA	NA	TRBV2	TRBJ2-3	CASSPRNYEDTQYF	TGTGCCAGCAGTCCTCGCAACTACGAGGATACGCAGTATTTT
NA	NA	TRBV3-1/TRBV3-2	TRBJ1-2	CASSPRITGPYGYTF	TGTGCCAGCAGCCCGAGGATCACAGGGCCCTATGGCTACACCTTC
NA	NA	TRBV12-3/TRBV12-4	TRBJ2-3	CASTGGDTDTQYF	TGTGCCAGCACCGGGGGAGACACAGATACGCAGTATTTT
TRBD1	NA	TRBV6-5	TRBJ1-1	CASRMPGQEAFF	TGTGCCAGCAGGATGCCGGGACAGGAAGCTTTCTTT
NA	NA	TRBV27	TRBJ1-1	CASSLSQLTYLGGKAFF	TGTGCCAGCAGTTTATCCCAGTTGACATACCTCGGAGGGAAAGCTTTCTTT
TRBD1	NA	TRBV6-6	TRBJ2-7	CASKPRQGTDEQYF	TGTGCCAGCAAACCGAGACAGGGGACCGACGAGCAGTACTTC
NA	NA	TRBV25-1	TRBJ1-4	CASRNRVGHEKLFF	TGTGCCAGCAGGAACAGGGTAGGGCATGAAAAACTGTTTTTT
NA	NA	TRBV5-1	TRBJ1-3	CASSLAGRVHGNTIYF	TGCGCCAGCAGCTTGGCCGGCAGGGTACATGGAAACACCATATATTTT
TRBD1	NA	TRBV15	TRBJ2-7	CATSRDWGDRGRSYEQYF	TGTGCCACCAGCAGAGATTGGGGAGACAGGGGGCGGTCCTACGAGCAGTACTTC
NA	NA	TRBV5-1	TRBJ2-3	CASRDQKGTDTQYF	TGCGCCAGCAGGGATCAAAAGGGGACAGATACGCAGTATTTT
NA	once	TRBV4-1	TRBJ2-5	CASSHDWSVRGQETQYF	TGCGCCAGCAGCCATGATTGGTCCGTCCGCGGCCAAGAGACCCAGTACTTC
NA	NA	TRBV30	TRBJ1-5	CAWSVDRDPIRF	TGTGCCTGGAGTGTGGACCGGGACCCTATACGCTTT
NA	NA	TRBV5-6	TRBJ1-1	CASSWGRGTEAFF	TGTGCCAGCAGCTGGGGCAGGGGTACTGAAGCTTTCTTT
NA	NA	TRBV3-1/TRBV3-2	TRBJ1-5	CASSQGQFNQPQHF	TGTGCCAGCAGCCAAGGACAGTTTAATCAGCCCCAGCATTTT
NA	NA	TRBV5-6	TRBJ1-1	CASSWEAEAFF	TGTGCCAGCAGTTGGGAGGCTGAAGCTTTCTTT
NA	NA	TRBV6-5	TRBJ1-2	CASSPSGVKLGGYTF	TGTGCCAGCAGCCCGTCAGGGGTAAAGTTGGGTGGCTACACCTTC
NA	few	TRBV30	TRBJ2-6	CAWARGASGANVLTF	TGTGCCTGGGCCAGGGGCGCCTCTGGGGCCAACGTCCTGACTTTC